A selection of T cell receptor beta chains follows, all from one sample in a study of radiation and T cells in renal cell carcinoma. Only in-frame clones appear in the TCRdb table, and some are missing; sequencing was by immunoSEQ multiplex PCR. The data show nearly 50,000 clones, 83% seen once. The sequencing here drew on blood, taken from a patient whose treatment included radiotherapy and nephrectomy. The receptors were gathered from a woman aged 70-85 years with renal cell carcinoma. Each CDR3 is given with its conserved first and last residue. The order of the fields is V gene, D gene, clone size, J gene, CDR3 DNA, CDR3 protein. The D gene is left open where the match is weak. Size values are once, few and many counts, or a class for expanded clones, and some rows have none.

V: TRBV4-3
D: NA
size: NA
J: TRBJ2-3
DNA: TGCGCCAGCAGCCCTATCGTCCAGGGGGATACGCAGTATTTT
CDR3: CASSPIVQGDTQYF

V: TRBV6-5
D: NA
size: once
J: TRBJ1-3
DNA: TGTGCCAGCAGTTCCTCCCCGGACAGCTCTGGAAACACCATATATTTT
CDR3: CASSSSPDSSGNTIYF

V: TRBV2
D: TRBD1
size: few
J: TRBJ1-1
DNA: TGTGCCAGCAGTGCTAGGGGGCGGGACACTGAAGCTTTCTTT
CDR3: CASSARGRDTEAFF

V: TRBV30
D: TRBD2
size: NA
J: TRBJ2-2
DNA: TGTGCCTGGAGTTGGGTAGCGGGAGCCACCGGGGAGCTGTTTTTT
CDR3: CAWSWVAGATGELFF

V: TRBV7-6
D: NA
size: NA
J: TRBJ1-6
DNA: TGTGCCAGCAGCTTCTCCTCACCTTATAATTCACCCCTCCACTTT
CDR3: CASSFSSPYNSPLHF

V: TRBV6-4
D: NA
size: NA
J: TRBJ2-7
DNA: TGTGCCAGCACCAGGACAGCCCATGTTTACGAGCAGTACTTC
CDR3: CASTRTAHVYEQYF

V: TRBV19
D: NA
size: few
J: TRBJ1-1
DNA: TGTGCCAGTAGTAAGGGATTAAATACTGAAGCTTTCTTT
CDR3: CASSKGLNTEAFF

V: TRBV7-2
D: TRBD1
size: once
J: TRBJ2-7
DNA: TGTGCCAGCAGCCCACAGGGGATCCTTTACGAGCAGTACTTC
CDR3: CASSPQGILYEQYF

V: TRBV5-8
D: NA
size: NA
J: TRBJ1-6
DNA: TGTGCCAGCAAAACTCCGTCCGCGGGGTTCAACCTAAATTCACCCCTCCACTTT
CDR3: CASKTPSAGFNLNSPLHF

V: TRBV5-1
D: NA
size: once
J: TRBJ2-2
DNA: TGCGCCAGCAAGACTTCTAACACCGGGGAGCTGTTTTTT
CDR3: CASKTSNTGELFF

V: TRBV7-2
D: TRBD2
size: NA
J: TRBJ2-7
DNA: TGTGCCAGCAGTTCTAGCGGGACCCTCTCCTACGAGCAGTACTTC
CDR3: CASSSSGTLSYEQYF

V: TRBV5-1
D: NA
size: many
J: TRBJ2-3
DNA: TGCGCCAGCAGATCCCCGCAGGGCGGCACAGATACGCAGTATTTT
CDR3: CASRSPQGGTDTQYF

V: TRBV5-8
D: NA
size: NA
J: TRBJ1-1
DNA: TGTGCCAGCAGCTCGGACACTGCAATTGAAGCTTTCTTT
CDR3: CASSSDTAIEAFF

V: TRBV13
D: NA
size: NA
J: TRBJ1-1
DNA: TGTGCCAGCAGCCTGCTTCGTGGCAACACTGAAGCTTTCTTT
CDR3: CASSLLRGNTEAFF

V: TRBV7-8
D: NA
size: once
J: TRBJ2-7
DNA: TGTGCCAGCAGCTTACAGTGGTTTGGGGAGCAGTACTTC
CDR3: CASSLQWFGEQYF

V: TRBV19
D: NA
size: NA
J: TRBJ1-5
DNA: TGTGCCAGTAGTATGGGACGGGGAGGCGCAGAACCCCAGCATTTT
CDR3: CASSMGRGGAEPQHF

V: TRBV7-7
D: TRBD1
size: NA
J: TRBJ2-3
DNA: TGTGCCAGCAGCTTAACAGGGGACCCCACAGATACGCAGTATTTT
CDR3: CASSLTGDPTDTQYF

V: TRBV19
D: TRBD2
size: once
J: TRBJ2-4
DNA: TGTGCCAGTAGTCCCGGGGGACTAGCGCCCATTCAGTACTTC
CDR3: CASSPGGLAPIQYF

V: TRBV16
D: TRBD1
size: NA
J: TRBJ2-7
DNA: TGTGCCAGCAGCCGCACAGGGGGTACAGTAGCCTCCTACGAGCAGTACTTC
CDR3: CASSRTGGTVASYEQYF

V: TRBV6-5
D: TRBD1
size: NA
J: TRBJ2-7
DNA: TGTGCCAGCAGCCCTCCCGGACAGGGGAACTACGAGCAGTACTTC
CDR3: CASSPPGQGNYEQYF

V: TRBV6-1
D: NA
size: NA
J: TRBJ2-3
DNA: TGTGCCAGCAGTGATTGGAGGGGGGGCCAAGATACGCAGTATTTT
CDR3: CASSDWRGGQDTQYF

V: TRBV9
D: NA
size: NA
J: TRBJ1-3
DNA: TGTGCCAGCAGCCAGAAGGGGGTAGGTGGAAACACCATATATTTT
CDR3: CASSQKGVGGNTIYF

V: TRBV10-3
D: TRBD1
size: few
J: TRBJ1-1
DNA: TGTGCCATCGGGAAGGGACAGGGGGCTAATACTGAAGCTTTCTTT
CDR3: CAIGKGQGANTEAFF

V: TRBV18
D: NA
size: NA
J: TRBJ1-1
DNA: TGTGCCAGCTCACCAACAGGATACACTGAAGCTTTCTTT
CDR3: CASSPTGYTEAFF

V: TRBV11-2
D: NA
size: NA
J: TRBJ2-7
DNA: TGTGCCAGCAGCCCCGGGGGGCGCGAGCAGTACTTC
CDR3: CASSPGGREQYF

V: TRBV7-2
D: NA
size: NA
J: TRBJ2-3
DNA: TGTGCCAGCAGCGGTCAGGGAGGAGCCCTAGATACGCAGTATTTT
CDR3: CASSGQGGALDTQYF

V: TRBV7-9
D: NA
size: few
J: TRBJ2-5
DNA: TGTGCCAGCAGCCCTGGGTTGGTAACCCAGTACTTC
CDR3: CASSPGLVTQYF

V: TRBV5-4
D: NA
size: NA
J: TRBJ2-3
DNA: TGTGCCAGCAGCTCACAGACTTATACGCAGTATTTT
CDR3: CASSSQTYTQYF

V: TRBV5-1
D: NA
size: NA
J: TRBJ2-7
DNA: TGCGCCAGCAGCGCGGACAGTTCCTACGAGCAGTACTTC
CDR3: CASSADSSYEQYF

V: TRBV6-1
D: NA
size: NA
J: TRBJ1-2
DNA: TGTGCCAGCCAAGGAGGGACGTATGGCTACACCTTC
CDR3: CASQGGTYGYTF

V: TRBV6-5
D: NA
size: few
J: TRBJ1-1
DNA: TGTGCCAGCAGTTACTCGACAGTGAACACTGAAGCTTTCTTT
CDR3: CASSYSTVNTEAFF

V: TRBV5-4
D: NA
size: NA
J: TRBJ1-3
DNA: TGTGCCAGCAGCCGGCAGGGGCCCAGCTCTGGAAACACCATATATTTT
CDR3: CASSRQGPSSGNTIYF

V: TRBV19
D: NA
size: once
J: TRBJ2-5
DNA: TGTGCCAGTAGTCCTCGACAGGGAGGGGAGACCCAGTACTTC
CDR3: CASSPRQGGETQYF

V: TRBV5-1
D: TRBD1
size: NA
J: TRBJ1-2
DNA: TGCGCCAGCAGCTTGAACCCAGGACAGGGATCGGGAGGCTACACCTTC
CDR3: CASSLNPGQGSGGYTF

V: TRBV9
D: NA
size: NA
J: TRBJ1-3
DNA: TGTGCCAGCAGCGCCACAGGGGGAAACACCATATATTTT
CDR3: CASSATGGNTIYF

V: TRBV14
D: NA
size: NA
J: TRBJ2-7
DNA: TGTGCCAGCAGCCGGATAGAAACGGGCGAGCAGTACTTC
CDR3: CASSRIETGEQYF

V: TRBV19
D: NA
size: NA
J: TRBJ2-2
DNA: TGTGCCAGTAAGGACAGTCCGAACACCGGGGAGCTGTTTTTT
CDR3: CASKDSPNTGELFF

V: TRBV11-2
D: NA
size: NA
J: TRBJ2-6
DNA: TGTGCCAGCAGCTCCCGGGATTTTGGGGCCAACGTCCTGACTTTC
CDR3: CASSSRDFGANVLTF

V: TRBV15
D: TRBD1
size: NA
J: TRBJ1-5
DNA: TGTGCCACCAGCAGAGAAGCGACAGGGGGAGGCAATCAGCCCCAGCATTTT
CDR3: CATSREATGGGNQPQHF

V: TRBV14
D: NA
size: NA
J: TRBJ2-5
DNA: TGTGCCAGCAGCCAAGGTGCAGGCCGACAAGAGACCCAGTACTTC
CDR3: CASSQGAGRQETQYF

V: TRBV4-3
D: TRBD2
size: NA
J: TRBJ2-3
DNA: TGCGCCAGCAGCCAAGAGCTAGCGGATACAGATACGCAGTATTTT
CDR3: CASSQELADTDTQYF

V: TRBV11-3
D: TRBD1
size: once
J: TRBJ2-7
DNA: TGTGCCAGCAGCCCAGGGGGCCAGTCCCCCTCCTACGAGCAGTACTTC
CDR3: CASSPGGQSPSYEQYF

V: TRBV18
D: NA
size: NA
J: TRBJ1-2
DNA: TGTGCCAGCTCACCAGCGTCGGACAACTATGGCTACACCTTC
CDR3: CASSPASDNYGYTF

V: TRBV18
D: NA
size: NA
J: TRBJ1-4
DNA: TGTGCCAGCTCACCCGGGGCGACAGGAGAAAAACTGTTTTTT
CDR3: CASSPGATGEKLFF

V: TRBV7-2
D: NA
size: NA
J: TRBJ2-7
DNA: TGTGCCAGCAGCTTAATGTCTGGGGTTCGTTCCTACGAGCAGTACTTC
CDR3: CASSLMSGVRSYEQYF

V: TRBV9
D: NA
size: NA
J: TRBJ1-1
DNA: TGTGCCAGCAGCGCACCCGGCGGGACACCAAGCTCTACTGAAGCTTTCTTT
CDR3: CASSAPGGTPSSTEAFF

V: TRBV19
D: TRBD1
size: NA
J: TRBJ1-2
DNA: TGTGCCAGTAGTATCGGCGGGGGACAGCTATTCGGTGGCTACACCTTC
CDR3: CASSIGGGQLFGGYTF

V: TRBV7-3
D: NA
size: NA
J: TRBJ1-1
DNA: TGTGCCAGCAGCCAAACCACTACAGCAGGGAACACTGAAGCTTTCTTT
CDR3: CASSQTTTAGNTEAFF

V: TRBV7-7
D: NA
size: NA
J: TRBJ2-7
DNA: TGTGCCAGCAGCCCGACGGAAAACACCTACGAGCAGTACTTC
CDR3: CASSPTENTYEQYF

V: TRBV6-4
D: TRBD2
size: NA
J: TRBJ2-7
DNA: TGTGCCAGCAGGGTAGCGGGTCCCTTCGACGAGCAGTACTTC
CDR3: CASRVAGPFDEQYF

V: TRBV25-1
D: NA
size: NA
J: TRBJ1-1
DNA: TGTGCCAGCAGTGAAGCCACTGAAGCTTTCTTT
CDR3: CASSEATEAFF

V: TRBV6-5
D: TRBD1
size: few
J: TRBJ1-4
DNA: TGTGCCAGCAGGGCCGGGACAGGGGAGGCTGAAAAACTGTTTTTT
CDR3: CASRAGTGEAEKLFF

V: TRBV5-4
D: TRBD2
size: NA
J: TRBJ2-7
DNA: TGTGCCAGCAGCCCCGAGGGGGGTGTTGTTAGCGGGAGAGTCAACGAGCAGTACTTC
CDR3: CASSPEGGVVSGRVNEQYF

V: TRBV19
D: TRBD1
size: NA
J: TRBJ1-1
DNA: TGTGCCAGTAGTATCGGACAGGGGTTGATGGGGATGAACACTGAAGCTTTCTTT
CDR3: CASSIGQGLMGMNTEAFF